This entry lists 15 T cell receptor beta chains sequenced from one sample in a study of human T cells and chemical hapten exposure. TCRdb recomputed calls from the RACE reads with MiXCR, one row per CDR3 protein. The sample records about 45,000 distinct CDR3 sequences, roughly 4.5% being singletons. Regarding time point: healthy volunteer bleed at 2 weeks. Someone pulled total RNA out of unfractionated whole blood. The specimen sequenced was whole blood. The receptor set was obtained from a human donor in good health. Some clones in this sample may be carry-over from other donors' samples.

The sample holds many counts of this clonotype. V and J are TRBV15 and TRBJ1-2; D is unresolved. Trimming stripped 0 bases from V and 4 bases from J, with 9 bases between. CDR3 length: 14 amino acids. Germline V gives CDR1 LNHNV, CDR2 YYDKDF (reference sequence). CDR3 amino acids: CATSRDVGGYGYTF. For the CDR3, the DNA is TGTGCCACCAGCAGAGATGTCGGAGGCTATGGCTACACCTTC.

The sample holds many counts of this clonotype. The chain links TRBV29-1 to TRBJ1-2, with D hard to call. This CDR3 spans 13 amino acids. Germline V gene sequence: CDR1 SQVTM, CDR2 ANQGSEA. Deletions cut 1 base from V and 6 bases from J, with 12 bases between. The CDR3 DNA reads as TGCAGCGTTGAAGGCCCCATCCCCAATGGCTACACCTTC. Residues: CSVEGPIPNGYTF.

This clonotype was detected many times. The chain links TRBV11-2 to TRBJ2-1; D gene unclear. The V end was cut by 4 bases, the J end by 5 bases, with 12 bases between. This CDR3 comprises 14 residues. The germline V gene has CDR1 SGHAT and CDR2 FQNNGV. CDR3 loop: CASSSTDIDNEQFF. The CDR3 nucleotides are TGTGCCAGCAGCTCCACCGACATCGACAATGAGCAGTTCTTC.

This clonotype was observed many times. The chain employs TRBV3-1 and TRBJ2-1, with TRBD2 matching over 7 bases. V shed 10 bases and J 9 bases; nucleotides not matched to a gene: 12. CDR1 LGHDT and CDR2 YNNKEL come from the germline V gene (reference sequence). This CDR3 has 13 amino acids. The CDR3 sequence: CATSRAGVSEQFF. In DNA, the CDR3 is TGTGCCACCTCCCGGGCGGGAGTAAGTGAGCAGTTCTTC.

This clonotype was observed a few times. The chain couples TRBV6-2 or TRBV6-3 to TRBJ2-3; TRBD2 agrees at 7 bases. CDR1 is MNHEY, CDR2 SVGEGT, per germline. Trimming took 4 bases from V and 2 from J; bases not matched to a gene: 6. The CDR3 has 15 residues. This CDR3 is CASSWASGDTDTQYF. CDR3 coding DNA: TGTGCCAGCAGTTGGGCTAGCGGTGACACAGATACGCAGTATTTT.

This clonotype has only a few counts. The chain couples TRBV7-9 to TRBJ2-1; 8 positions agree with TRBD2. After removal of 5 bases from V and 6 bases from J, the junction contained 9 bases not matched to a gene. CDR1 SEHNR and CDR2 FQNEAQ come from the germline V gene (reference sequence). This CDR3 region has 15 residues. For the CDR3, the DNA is TGTGCCAGCAGCCCCGGGACTAGTTTCTTCAATGAGCAGTTCTTC. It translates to CASSPGTSFFNEQFF. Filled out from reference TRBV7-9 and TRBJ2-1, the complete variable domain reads DTGVSQNPRHKITKRGQNVTFRCDPISEHNRLYWYRQTLGQGPEFLTYFQNEAQLEKSRLLSDRFSAERPKGSFSTLEIQRTEQGDSAMYLCASSPGTSFFNEQFFGPGTRLTVL.

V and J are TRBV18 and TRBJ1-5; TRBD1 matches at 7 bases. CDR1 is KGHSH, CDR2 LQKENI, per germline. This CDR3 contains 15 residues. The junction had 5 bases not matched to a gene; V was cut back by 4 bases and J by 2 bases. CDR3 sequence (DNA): TGTGCCAGCTCACGGGTCGGACAGGGCAATCAGCCCCAGCATTTT. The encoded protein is CASSRVGQGNQPQHF.

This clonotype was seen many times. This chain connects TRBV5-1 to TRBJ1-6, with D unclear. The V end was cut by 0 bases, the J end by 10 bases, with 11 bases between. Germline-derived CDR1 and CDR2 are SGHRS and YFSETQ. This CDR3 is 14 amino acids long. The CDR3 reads CASSLGVSLSPLHF. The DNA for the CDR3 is TGCGCCAGCAGCTTGGGCGTCAGCTTGTCACCCCTCCACTTT.

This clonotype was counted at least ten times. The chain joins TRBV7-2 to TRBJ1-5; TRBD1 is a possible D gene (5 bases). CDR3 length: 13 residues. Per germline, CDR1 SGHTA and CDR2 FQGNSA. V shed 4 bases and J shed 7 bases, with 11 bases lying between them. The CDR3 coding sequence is TGTGCCAGCAGCTCAAATAGGGGACAGCCCCAGCATTTT. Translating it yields CASSSNRGQPQHF.

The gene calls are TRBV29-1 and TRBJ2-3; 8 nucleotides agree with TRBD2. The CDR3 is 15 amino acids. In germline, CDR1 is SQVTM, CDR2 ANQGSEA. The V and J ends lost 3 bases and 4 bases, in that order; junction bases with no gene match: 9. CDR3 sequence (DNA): TGCAGCGTTGACGCCCGAGCGGGAGACTCAGATACGCAGTATTTT. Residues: CSVDARAGDSDTQYF.

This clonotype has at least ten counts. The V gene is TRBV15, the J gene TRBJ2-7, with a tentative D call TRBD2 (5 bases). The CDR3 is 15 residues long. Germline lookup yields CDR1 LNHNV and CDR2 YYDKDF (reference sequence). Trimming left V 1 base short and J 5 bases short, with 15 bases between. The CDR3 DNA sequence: TGTGCCACCAGCAGAGGAGGGCTAAGTAAGAACGAGCAGTACTTC. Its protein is CATSRGGLSKNEQYF.

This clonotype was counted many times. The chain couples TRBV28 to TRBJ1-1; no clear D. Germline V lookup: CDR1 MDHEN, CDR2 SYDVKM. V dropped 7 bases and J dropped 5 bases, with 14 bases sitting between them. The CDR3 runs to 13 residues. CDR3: CASISGLGTEAFF. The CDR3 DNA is TGTGCCAGCATATCTGGATTGGGGACTGAAGCTTTCTTT.

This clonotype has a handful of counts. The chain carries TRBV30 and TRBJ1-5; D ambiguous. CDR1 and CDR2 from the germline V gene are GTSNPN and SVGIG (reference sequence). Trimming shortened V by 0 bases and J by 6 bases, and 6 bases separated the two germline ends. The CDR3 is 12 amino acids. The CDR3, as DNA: TGTGCCTGGAGTGTACGGGCTCAGCCCCAGCATTTT. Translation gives CAWSVRAQPQHF. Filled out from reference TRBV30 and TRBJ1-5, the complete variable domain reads SQTIHQWPATLVQPVGSPLSLECTVEGTSNPNLYWYRQAAGRGLQLLFYSVGIGQISSEVPQNLSASRPQDRQFILSSKKLLLSDSGFYLCAWSVRAQPQHFGDGTRLSIL.

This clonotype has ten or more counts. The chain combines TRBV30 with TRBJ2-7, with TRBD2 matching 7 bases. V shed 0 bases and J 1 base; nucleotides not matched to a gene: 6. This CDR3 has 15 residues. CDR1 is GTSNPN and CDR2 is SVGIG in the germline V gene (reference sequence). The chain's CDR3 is CAWSVLAGVSYEQYF. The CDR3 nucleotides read TGTGCCTGGAGTGTACTGGCGGGAGTGTCCTACGAGCAGTACTTC.

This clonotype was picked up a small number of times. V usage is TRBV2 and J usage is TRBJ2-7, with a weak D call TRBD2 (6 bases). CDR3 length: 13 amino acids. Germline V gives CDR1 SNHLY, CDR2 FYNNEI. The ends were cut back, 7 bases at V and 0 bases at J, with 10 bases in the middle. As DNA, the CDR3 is TGTGCCAGCAAGGGGAGGAGCTCCTACGAGCAGTACTTC. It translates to CASKGRSSYEQYF.